The source of this TCR beta chain is a study of blood T cell repertoires in COVID-19. Between the trimmed V and J ends, which lost 1 base and 0 bases, there was a span of 10 bases. The CDR3 contains 16 residues. Germline values: CDR1 LNHDA, CDR2 SQIVND (reference sequence). Measured with immunoSEQ multiplex PCR; TCRdb has only the in-frame clones, and not every one. The repertoire holds roughly 99,000 clones, with 84% as singletons. The clonotype originates from a human donor in a cohort sampled during active COVID-19. This chain connects TRBV19 to TRBJ1-3, with D possibly being TRBD1 (5 bases). The sample consisted of peripheral blood. CDR3: CASSIVGVNSGNTIYF. In DNA, the CDR3 is TGTGCCAGTAGTATAGTAGGGGTGAACTCTGGAAACACCATATATTTT.